The present entry profiles one TCR beta chain with its context. Its antigen is still unknown. No DNA is given; TCRdb re-called the 5' RACE reads and lists each CDR3 protein once. The listing records 250,000 to 300,000 distinct CDR3 sequences. This entry is derived from a study of T cells expressing NK-cell markers. The germline CDR1 and CDR2 sequences are SGHRS and YFSETQ. The CDR3 is 16 amino acids. Overall study results and limits: HCMV specificity was not established for the expanded NKG2C+ T cell clones.

This clonotype was obtained from a young man in good health. The rearrangement joins TRBV5-1 to TRBJ2-7; TCRdb returns TRBD2, unconfirmable since there is no DNA. The specimen was blood T cells: a sorted CD56 or NKG2C T cell subset, CD4+ or CD8+ T cells, or bulk PBMC T cells (not recorded which). The CDR3 here is CASSPLGSSGPYEQYF.